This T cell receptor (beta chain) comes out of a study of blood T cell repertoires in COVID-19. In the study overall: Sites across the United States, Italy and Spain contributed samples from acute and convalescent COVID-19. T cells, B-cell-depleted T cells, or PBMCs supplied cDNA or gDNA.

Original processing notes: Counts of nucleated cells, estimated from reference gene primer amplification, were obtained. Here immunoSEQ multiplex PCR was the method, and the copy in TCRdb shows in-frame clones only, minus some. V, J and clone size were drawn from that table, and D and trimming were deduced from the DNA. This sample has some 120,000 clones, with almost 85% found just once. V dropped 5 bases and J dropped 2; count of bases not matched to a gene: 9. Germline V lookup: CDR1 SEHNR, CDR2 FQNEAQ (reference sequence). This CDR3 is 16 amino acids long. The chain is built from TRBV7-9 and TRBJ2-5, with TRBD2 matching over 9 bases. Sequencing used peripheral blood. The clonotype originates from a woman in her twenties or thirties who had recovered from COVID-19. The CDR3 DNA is TGTGCCAGCAGCCGCCCCCTAGCGGGGCTACAAGAGACCCAGTACTTC. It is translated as CASSRPLAGLQETQYF.